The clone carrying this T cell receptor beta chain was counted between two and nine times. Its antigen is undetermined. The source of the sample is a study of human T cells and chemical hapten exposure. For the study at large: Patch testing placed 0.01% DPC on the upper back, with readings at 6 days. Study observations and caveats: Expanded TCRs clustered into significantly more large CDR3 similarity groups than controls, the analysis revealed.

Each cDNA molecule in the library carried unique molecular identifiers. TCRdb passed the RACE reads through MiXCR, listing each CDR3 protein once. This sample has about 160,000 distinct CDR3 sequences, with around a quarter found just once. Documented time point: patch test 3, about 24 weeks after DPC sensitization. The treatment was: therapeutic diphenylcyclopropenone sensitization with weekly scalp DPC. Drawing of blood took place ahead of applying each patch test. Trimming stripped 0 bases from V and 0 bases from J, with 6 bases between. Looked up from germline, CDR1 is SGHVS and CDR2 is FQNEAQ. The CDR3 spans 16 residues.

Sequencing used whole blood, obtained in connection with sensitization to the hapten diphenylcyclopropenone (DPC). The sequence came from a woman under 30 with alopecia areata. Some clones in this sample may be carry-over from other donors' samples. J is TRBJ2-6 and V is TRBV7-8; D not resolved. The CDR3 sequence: CASSLAAHSGANVLTF. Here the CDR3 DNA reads TGTGCCAGCAGCTTAGCGGCCCACTCTGGGGCCAACGTCCTGACTTTC.